Ten or more counts support the clone carrying this T cell receptor (beta chain). Its antigen is not known. Trimming pared 1 base from V and 0 bases from J, leaving 9 bases between. Germline CDR1 is SGHVS and CDR2 is FQNEAQ. The CDR3 totals 15 residues. This sample is part of a study of T cell repertoires in cytomegalovirus infection. On the study more broadly: Indicated by public TCR beta signatures were CMV infection and matching HLA type.

TCRdb independently ran MiXCR on the reads; one entry per CDR3 protein. This table holds around 750,000 distinct CDR3 sequences, around a third found once. General study findings and limits: Cumulated frequencies of public TCR beta families served to identify carriers of CMV plus the relevant HLA.

This receptor was obtained from a human donor in good health (CMV status not recorded). Some clones in this sample may be carry-over from other donors' samples. The chain combines TRBV7-8 with TRBJ1-1; D is uncertain. The sample consisted of cultured CD8+ T cells from PBMCs, taken from culture after CMV antigen stimulation. As DNA, the CDR3 is TGTGCCAGCAGCTTAGGAATCAGCATGAACACTGAAGCTTTCTTT. This gives the protein CASSLGISMNTEAFF.